The entry below describes one T cell receptor (beta chain). The antigen remains undetermined. The CDR3 has 13 amino acids. V lost 1 base, J lost 8 bases, and 11 bases lay in between. Germline V CDR1 and CDR2: MNHEY, SVGAGI. This record belongs to a study of shared clonotypes between healthy human individuals. Overall study: Three plates were used per donor for CD4 naive, three for CD4 memory, two for CD8 naive and one for CD8 memory. Study findings and constraints: Larger estimated richness was generally recorded for naive subsets relative to memory subsets. Sampling was confined to blood; repertoires within tissues likely differ.

TCRdb keeps only in-frame clones here, not all; method: immunoSEQ multiplex PCR. The sample includes some 2.1 million clones, over 85% seen only once; the top ten take more than 0.1%. Into CD45RA+ naive and CD45RA-negative memory subsets, the CD4+ cells were split. The sample comprised naive CD4+ T cells sorted from blood. Subset meaning: CD45RA+ positively selected. The rearrangement uses TRBV6-5 and TRBJ1-2; unclear D gene. The sequence derives from a man aged 18 to 29 in good health. The CDR3 is CASSYFGSMGYTF. CDR3 sequence (DNA): TGTGCCAGCAGTTACTTTGGTTCCATGGGCTACACCTTC.